This is a list of T cell receptor beta chains from one sample in a study of blood T cell repertoires in COVID-19. Data came from immunoSEQ multiplex PCR; TCRdb stores just in-frame clones and leaves some out. The repertoire holds 110,000 to 150,000 clones, with around 90% as singletons. Sequencing used peripheral blood. The receptors shown here come from a woman in her 50s with acute or convalescent COVID-19. Each CDR3 is given with its conserved first and last residue. The D gene is left open where the match is weak. Size values are once, few and many counts, or a class for expanded clones, and some rows have none.

>TRBV7-2|-|-|TRBJ2-3
CASSLSLPGTDTQYF
TGTGCCAGCAGCTTATCTCTTCCAGGGACAGATACGCAGTATTTT
>TRBV9|TRBD1|-|TRBJ1-2
CASSVEGQAVNGYTF
TGTGCCAGCAGCGTAGAAGGACAGGCAGTAAATGGCTACACCTTC
>TRBV6-1|-|-|TRBJ1-4
CASSEDGFLSAKLFF
TGTGCCAGCAGTGAGGATGGATTTCTAAGCGCGAAACTGTTTTTT
>TRBV6-6|-|few|TRBJ2-7
CATRQASSYEQYF
TGTGCCACCCGACAGGCGAGCTCCTACGAGCAGTACTTC
>TRBV7-9|TRBD1|-|TRBJ2-7
CASSPPTGSTSYEQYF
TGTGCCAGCAGCCCACCGACAGGGAGTACCTCCTACGAGCAGTACTTC
>TRBV18|TRBD1|-|TRBJ1-1
CASSPMMGQGGTEAFF
TGTGCCAGCTCACCGATGATGGGACAGGGTGGCACTGAAGCTTTCTTT
>TRBV18|-|-|TRBJ1-4
CASSPQGVGNEKLFF
TGTGCCAGCTCTCCTCAGGGCGTCGGTAATGAAAAACTGTTTTTT
>TRBV5-1|-|-|TRBJ1-1
CASSPDVGSQRQAFF
TGCGCCAGCAGCCCAGATGTGGGGTCCCAAAGACAGGCTTTCTTT
>TRBV5-1|-|few|TRBJ2-7
CASSSAEQGSYEQYF
TGCGCCAGCAGCTCTGCAGAACAGGGCTCCTACGAGCAGTACTTC
>TRBV7-2|TRBD2|-|TRBJ2-5
CASSLAGTSGSPQETQYF
TGTGCCAGCAGCTTAGCTGGGACTAGCGGATCACCCCAAGAGACCCAGTACTTC
>TRBV18|-|-|TRBJ2-7
CASSRDHPPYEQYF
TGTGCCAGCTCGCGGGACCACCCTCCCTACGAGCAGTACTTC
>TRBV4-2|-|-|TRBJ1-3
CASSQEGAAWGYSGNTIYF
TGTGCCAGCAGCCAAGAGGGGGCGGCCTGGGGCTACTCTGGAAACACCATATATTTT
>TRBV27|-|-|TRBJ1-5
CASSLRSGASNQPQHF
TGTGCCAGCAGTTTAAGATCAGGGGCGAGCAATCAGCCCCAGCATTTT
>TRBV5-5|TRBD1|-|TRBJ1-2
CASSMGQDYGYTF
TGTGCCAGCAGCATGGGACAGGACTATGGCTACACCTTC
>TRBV3-1/TRBV3-2|-|-|TRBJ2-7
CASSQISYSSFYEQYF
TGTGCCAGCAGCCAAATTTCATACTCTTCCTTCTACGAGCAGTACTTC
>TRBV24-1|-|-|TRBJ2-6
CATSEWLAGHSGANVLTF
TGTGCCACCAGTGAGTGGCTAGCAGGCCACTCTGGGGCCAACGTCCTGACTTTC
>TRBV27|-|-|TRBJ2-7
CASSLSIGLYEQYF
TGTGCCAGCAGTTTATCGATAGGACTGTACGAGCAGTACTTC
>TRBV2|TRBD2|-|TRBJ2-7
CASSEREGLYEQYF
TGTGCCAGCAGTGAGCGGGAGGGCCTCTACGAGCAGTACTTC